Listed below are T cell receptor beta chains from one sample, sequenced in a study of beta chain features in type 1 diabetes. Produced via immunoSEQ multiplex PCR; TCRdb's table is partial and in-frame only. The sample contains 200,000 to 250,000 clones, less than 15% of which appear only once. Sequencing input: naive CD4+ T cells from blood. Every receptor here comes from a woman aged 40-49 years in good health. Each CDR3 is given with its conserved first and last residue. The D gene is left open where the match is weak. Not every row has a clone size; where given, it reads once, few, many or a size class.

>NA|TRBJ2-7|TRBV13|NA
CASSLQGIYEQYF
TGTGCCAGCAGCTTACAGGGGATCTACGAGCAGTACTTC
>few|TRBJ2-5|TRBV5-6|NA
CASSLGRGQTQYF
TGTGCCAGCAGCTTGGGTAGGGGTCAGACCCAGTACTTC
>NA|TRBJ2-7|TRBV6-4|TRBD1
CASSPGQGAVQYF
TGTGCCAGCAGCCCCGGACAGGGGGCGGTCCAGTACTTC
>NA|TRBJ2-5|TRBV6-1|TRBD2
CAIPRTSGGEKTQYF
TGTGCCATTCCTCGGACTAGCGGGGGGGAAAAGACCCAGTACTTC
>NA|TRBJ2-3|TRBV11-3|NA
CASSPPRTDTQYF
TGTGCCAGCAGCCCCCCCAGAACAGATACGCAGTATTTT
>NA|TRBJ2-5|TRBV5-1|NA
CASSPRIVGLGIFQETQYF
TGCGCCAGCAGCCCCAGGATAGTAGGACTGGGAATATTCCAAGAGACCCAGTACTTC
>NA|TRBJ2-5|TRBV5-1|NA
CASIQTAGQETQYF
TGCGCCAGCATCCAAACGGCAGGGCAAGAGACCCAGTACTTC
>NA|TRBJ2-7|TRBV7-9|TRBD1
CASGGQGSYEQYF
TGTGCAAGTGGGGGACAGGGTTCCTACGAGCAGTACTTC
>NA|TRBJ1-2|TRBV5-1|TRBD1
CASSEGQYYGYTF
TGCGCCAGCAGCGAGGGACAGTACTATGGCTACACCTTC
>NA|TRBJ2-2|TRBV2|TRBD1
CASVTGSGGELFF
TGTGCCAGCGTGACAGGGAGTGGCGGGGAGCTGTTTTTT
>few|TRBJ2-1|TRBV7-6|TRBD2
CASSLVLLAGFDEQFF
TGTGCCAGCAGCTTAGTACTTCTAGCGGGGTTCGATGAGCAGTTCTTC
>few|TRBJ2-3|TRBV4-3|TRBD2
CASSGTSLNTQYF
TGCGCCAGCAGCGGGACTAGTCTCAATACGCAGTATTTT
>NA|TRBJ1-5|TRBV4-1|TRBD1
CASSQGLGQGPYSNQPQHF
TGCGCCAGCAGCCAAGGTCTCGGACAGGGACCTTATAGCAATCAGCCCCAGCATTTT
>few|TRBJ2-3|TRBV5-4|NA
CASSLAGSTDTQYF
TGTGCCAGCAGCTTGGCCGGGAGCACAGATACGCAGTATTTT
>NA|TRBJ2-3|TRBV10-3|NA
CAISSQDTQYF
TGTGCCATCAGCTCCCAGGATACGCAGTATTTT
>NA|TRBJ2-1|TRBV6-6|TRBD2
CASRDTGTSNNEQFF
TGTGCCAGCAGAGATACCGGGACTAGTAACAATGAGCAGTTCTTC
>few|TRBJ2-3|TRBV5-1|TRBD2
CASRTSGSGRDTQYF
TGCGCCAGTCGGACTAGCGGGTCGGGGAGAGATACGCAGTATTTT
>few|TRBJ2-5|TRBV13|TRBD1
CASSVDPGGETQYF
TGTGCCAGCAGCGTAGACCCAGGGGGAGAGACCCAGTACTTC
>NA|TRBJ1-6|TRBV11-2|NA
CASSLRQVFNSPLHF
TGTGCCAGCAGCTTACGGCAGGTGTTCAATTCACCCCTCCACTTT
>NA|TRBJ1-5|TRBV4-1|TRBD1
CASSQNTGAVNQPQHF
TGCGCCAGCAGCCAAAACACAGGGGCCGTCAATCAGCCCCAGCATTTT
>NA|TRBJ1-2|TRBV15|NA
CATSRDRNNYGYTF
TGTGCCACCAGCAGAGACAGGAATAACTATGGCTACACCTTC
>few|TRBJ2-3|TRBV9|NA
CASSARLSADTQYF
TGTGCCAGCAGCGCCCGATTAAGCGCAGATACGCAGTATTTT
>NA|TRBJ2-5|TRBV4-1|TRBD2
CASSSGGLWGFNQETQYF
TGCGCCAGCAGCTCGGGGGGGCTTTGGGGTTTCAACCAAGAGACCCAGTACTTC
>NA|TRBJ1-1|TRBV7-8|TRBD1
CASSSDRGRGTEAFF
TGTGCCAGCAGCTCCGACAGGGGGAGAGGTACTGAAGCTTTCTTT
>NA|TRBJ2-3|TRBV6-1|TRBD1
CASSEDRATDTQYF
TGTGCCAGCAGTGAGGACAGGGCTACAGATACGCAGTATTTT
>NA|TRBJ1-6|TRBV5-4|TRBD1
CASSEGQGGSPLHF
TGTGCCAGCAGCGAAGGACAGGGAGGCTCACCCCTCCACTTT
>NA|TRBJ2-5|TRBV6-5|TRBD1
CASSYDRGGQETQYF
TGTGCCAGCAGTTACGACAGGGGGGGACAAGAGACCCAGTACTTC
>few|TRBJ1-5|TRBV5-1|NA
CASSPLGGTNQPQHF
TGCGCCAGCAGCCCTTTGGGGGGGACTAATCAGCCCCAGCATTTT
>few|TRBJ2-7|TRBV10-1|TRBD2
CASMSSGSYEQYF
TGCGCCAGCATGTCTAGCGGTTCCTACGAGCAGTACTTC
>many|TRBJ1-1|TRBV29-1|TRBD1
CSVVRTGVRTEAFF
TGCAGCGTTGTCAGGACAGGGGTTAGGACTGAAGCTTTCTTT